This is a list of T cell receptor beta chains from one sample in a study of blood T cell repertoires in COVID-19. Produced via immunoSEQ multiplex PCR; TCRdb's table is partial and in-frame only. Among roughly 200,000 clones, less than 85% were seen once, and the ten largest hold around 5.5%. Sequencing used PBMCs or T cells enriched from blood (not recorded which). The receptor set was obtained from a woman in her sixties with acute COVID-19. Both conserved end residues are trimmed from each CDR3. Each record gives: clone size, V gene, CDR3 protein. Only part of the rows carry a size: once, few, many, or a class if the clone is expanded.

>.|TRBV7-9
ASSLGPGATNEKLF
>.|TRBV6-2/TRBV6-3
ASSSLPGQSGYT
>.|TRBV18
ASSPKGPSGGGADTQY
>.|TRBV5-1
ASSKTPGQGAGDNEKLF
>few|TRBV6-5
ASSYSMKGEAF
>few|TRBV5-1
ASSDRSSYNEQF
>few|TRBV7-2
ASSPRLRVSAKNIQY
>once|TRBV20-1
SASLLAGGLTGTDTQY
>.|TRBV18
ASSLDSNYGYT
>.|TRBV27
ASRLFGTAAYEQY
>.|TRBV7-9
ASSRTALTNYGYT
>.|TRBV25-1
ASGQVDTIY
>.|TRBV3-1/TRBV3-2
ASSQGTGRDKRREQY
>.|TRBV27
ASSSFIAGSSNTQY
>.|TRBV4-2
ASSSVIAGDTQY
>.|TRBV28
ASSLNGLVGGYT
>.|TRBV7-9
AITPGQGNSNQPQH
>.|TRBV7-2
ASSFGQGYEQY
>.|TRBV9
ASSEQPNQPQH
>.|TRBV7-2
ASSPNQRENTGELF
>.|TRBV9
ASSVGTMNTEAF
>few|TRBV19
ASSPTGQPVNEQF
>.|TRBV2
ASSDPGGTSTDTQY
>.|TRBV4-3
ASSSGWGGGGGETQY
>.|TRBV24-1
ATSDFLLCRDSSTYEQY
>.|TRBV18
ASSTRDRGGGYT
>.|TRBV9
ASSPRTGLGRGTEAF
>once|TRBV6-1
ASSAQGVGLNTEAF
>.|TRBV18
ASSPATGYTIY
>.|TRBV6-5
ASSSTSGPYNEQF
>.|TRBV10-3
AISDGTSGRLYNEQF
>.|TRBV30
ALQGTGRLGGYT
>.|TRBV19
ATQRGGTGTGELF
>.|TRBV5-8
ASSHYRAMNTEAF
>.|TRBV12-3/TRBV12-4
ASSLGGDHGYT
>once|TRBV28
ASSALETGELF
>.|TRBV25-1
ASSDPGNFQETQY
>once|TRBV11-2
ASSLVAANTEAF
>once|TRBV29-1
SVEGQGLYEQY
>.|TRBV7-6
ASSLSRSGGRAF
>.|TRBV9
ASSAPDRNEKLF
>.|TRBV7-2
ASSGGGSGRFYGYT
>.|TRBV5-5
ASSWEGTVNTEAF
>once|TRBV5-4
ASSLRTGAQETQY
>.|TRBV5-4
ASSWGLAGVDEQF
>once|TRBV28
ASSSSGTLQETQY
>few|TRBV30
AWSVGGNEKLF
>.|TRBV18
ASSPQGGDGYT
>.|TRBV4-3
ASSRFPSGSGSEQF
>.|TRBV3-1/TRBV3-2
ASSQGWGGDSYNSPLH
>.|TRBV5-4
ASSLAAANTEAF
>.|TRBV7-6
ASTQGDSWGANEQF
>.|TRBV11-3
ASSLRQGAGTQY
>.|TRBV6-6
ASSYAYRGAIVEAF
>few|TRBV28
ASNGSGDEQF
>.|TRBV11-2
ASSWGQAVEGYT
>.|TRBV10-3
AISGDRVGAEAF
>.|TRBV18
ASSPGGADQPQH